A single sample is the source of the 10 T cell receptor beta chains below, sequenced in a study of Ad26.COV2.S vaccination and SARS-CoV-2 variants. Only in-frame clones appear in the TCRdb table, and some are missing; sequencing was by immunoSEQ multiplex PCR. The data show about 420,000 clones, roughly 90% seen once. As for treatment: some 20 received Ad26.COV2.S at low or high dose, single or two shots; about 5 received placebo; per-sample allocation not given. Day 63 after the first vaccine or placebo injection was the time point for sampling. Sequencing was performed on peripheral blood, taken in a trial of Ad26.COV2.S vaccine versus placebo. These receptors all come from a person between 18 and 60 years old who received the Ad26.COV2.S COVID-19 vaccine or a placebo.

The CDR3 DNA is TGTGCCAGCAGCAAAAAGTCAAGGGGAGATGAAAAACTGTTTTTT. Its protein is CASSKKSRGDEKLFF. The chain recombines TRBV21-1 with TRBJ1-4. TRBV21-1 is recorded as a pseudogene. The CDR3 sequence is 15 residues long.

A single count supports this clone. The V call is TRBV5-4, the J call TRBJ2-1; no clear D gene. Trimming left V 0 bases short and J 2 bases short, with 6 bases between. The CDR3 spans 14 residues. Per the germline V gene, CDR1 is SGHNT and CDR2 is YYREEE (reference sequence). CDR3 residues: CASSLGRTYNEQFF. CDR3 coding DNA: TGTGCCAGCAGCTTGGGACGTACCTACAATGAGCAGTTCTTC.

Points on this clone: A much larger clone differs by one base, so this may be a read error. The chain combines TRBV7-9 with TRBJ1-6; the D is unclear. The CDR3 runs 12 residues. Trimming removed 5 bases at V and 5 bases at J, with 4 bases between. The germline CDR1 and CDR2 sequences are SEHNR and FQNEAQ (reference sequence). In nucleotides, the CDR3 is TGTGCCAGCAGCAGCAATAATTCACCCCTCCACTTT. It encodes CASSSNNSPLHF.

This chain joins TRBV7-2 and TRBJ2-3; TRBD2 agrees at 8 bases. Germline V gene sequence: CDR1 SGHTA, CDR2 FQGNSA. The length of the CDR3 is 15 residues. J lost 4 bases, V lost 4 bases, and 7 bases had no gene match. The chain's CDR3 is CASSWSGGLADTQYF. The CDR3 DNA reads as TGTGCCAGCAGCTGGAGCGGGGGTTTGGCAGATACGCAGTATTTT.

This clone was seen a handful of times. The V gene is TRBV7-2, the J gene TRBJ1-4; D unresolved. With 5 bases removed from V and 5 bases from J, the gap between germline ends came to 18 bases. Per the germline V gene, CDR1 is SGHTA and CDR2 is FQGNSA. The length of the CDR3 is 16 residues. CDR3 DNA: TGTGCCAGCAGCCTAACCTTTGACGGAAAAAATGAAAAACTGTTTTTT. This translates into CASSLTFDGKNEKLFF.

The V gene is TRBV13, the J gene TRBJ1-3; D unclear. The germline V gene has CDR1 PRHDT and CDR2 FYEKMQ (reference sequence). V lost 0 bases and J lost 0, with 12 bases in between. This CDR3 is 17 amino acids long. The CDR3 nucleotides read TGTGCCAGCAGCTTAGGGTTCGGCACTGGCTCTGGAAACACCATATATTTT. Translating gives CASSLGFGTGSGNTIYF. Supplemented by reference TRBV13 and TRBJ1-3, the full variable domain reads AAGVIQSPRHLIKEKRETATLKCYPIPRHDTVYWYQQGPGQDPQFLISFYEKMQSDKGSIPDRFSAQQFSDYHSELNMSSLELGDSALYFCASSLGFGTGSGNTIYFGEGSWLTVV.

CDR3 sequence (DNA): TGCGCCAGCAGCCCGTCTTCGGGGGGGACCTACGAGCAGTACTTC. It specifies CASSPSSGGTYEQYF. This chain uses TRBV4-3 with TRBJ2-7, with 8 bases that match TRBD2. CDR3 length equals 15 residues. V shed 4 bases, J shed 2 bases, and the junction held 7 bases outside the gene matches. Germline values: CDR1 LGHNA, CDR2 YSLEER.

V and J are TRBV6-5 and TRBJ2-1; 15 bases match TRBD2. CDR1 and CDR2 from the germline V gene are MNHEY and SVGAGI. The CDR3 contains 15 residues. Trimming took 6 bases from V and 10 from J; bases not matched to a gene: 7. The DNA of the CDR3 is TGTGCCAGCAGAAAATGGACTAGCGGGGGGGAAGAGCAGTTCTTC. Protein product: CASRKWTSGGEEQFF.

The rearrangement uses TRBV6-2 or TRBV6-3 and TRBJ1-1; D remains unclear. This CDR3 is built from 15 residues. Germline CDR1 MNHEY, CDR2 SVGEGT. V dropped 6 bases and J dropped 6 bases, with 20 bases sitting between them. The CDR3, as DNA: TGTGCCAGCAGCTCACCGTCGCCCGAGGAGTCTGAAGCTTTCTTT. Translating it yields CASSSPSPEESEAFF.

This clone was seen once. This sample also contains other DNA sequences that code for the same CDR3. The chain uses TRBV19 and TRBJ1-1, with D unresolved. Between the trimmed V and J ends, which lost 3 bases and 1 base, there was a span of 6 bases. The CDR3 runs to 13 residues. CDR1 is LNHDA, CDR2 SQIVND, per germline (reference sequence). CDR3 sequence reads: CASSIYGNTEAFF. In DNA form, the CDR3 reads TGTGCCAGTAGTATCTACGGGAACACTGAAGCTTTCTTT.